These 11 T cell receptor beta chains originate from one sample sequenced in a study of control samples from healthy donors and cancer patients. Data came from immunoSEQ multiplex PCR; TCRdb stores just in-frame clones and leaves some out. The table lists tens of thousands of clones, roughly 93% of them singletons. The sample was PBMCs. The receptors derive from a woman aged 40 to 49 with lung cancer.

This clone was observed a handful of times. The chain combines TRBV7-8 with TRBJ2-1; 7 nucleotides match TRBD2. Trimming took 8 bases from V and 2 from J; bases not matched to a gene: 0. Germline values: CDR1 SGHVS, CDR2 FQNEAQ. The CDR3 has 12 residues. The CDR3 is CASGGAYNEQFF. Written as DNA, the CDR3 is TGTGCCAGCGGGGGGGCCTACAATGAGCAGTTCTTC.

The chain links TRBV5-4 to TRBJ2-7; no clear D gene. CDR1 and CDR2 from the germline V gene are SGHNT and YYREEE (reference sequence). The CDR3 has 14 amino acids. V was cut by 4 bases and J by 9 bases, with 20 bases left in between. CDR3 coding DNA: TGTGCCAGCAGCCTACAAGGGTCCACCGGTGGGCAGTACTTC. Translating gives CASSLQGSTGGQYF.

The DNA of the CDR3 is TGTGCCAGCAGCCAAGGAGGGCGAATCGAGACCCAGTACTTC. Amino acid sequence: CASSQGGRIETQYF. The rearrangement joins TRBV3-1 (or the pseudogene TRBV3-2) to TRBJ2-5; the D gene is possibly TRBD2 (5 bases). The CDR3 is made up of 14 amino acids. Trimming removed 1 base from V and 5 bases from J, with 11 bases in between. Looked up from germline, CDR1 is LGHDT and CDR2 is YNNKEL (reference sequence).

This clone was detected once. The gene calls are TRBV6-5 and TRBJ2-2; 7 nucleotides match TRBD2. Per germline, CDR1 MNHEY and CDR2 SVGAGI. CDR3 length: 14 residues. V lost 6 bases to trimming and J lost 8 bases; unmatched junction nucleotides: 9. The CDR3 nucleotides are TGTGCCAGCAGGCCTCTAGCGGACCTGGGGGAGCTGTTTTTT. As protein: CASRPLADLGELFF.

This rearrangement joins TRBV21-1 to TRBJ1-3. TRBV21-1 has pseudogene status. This CDR3 has 14 residues. The CDR3 is CASSKEVTGNTIYF. The CDR3 nucleotides read TGTGCCAGCAGCAAAGAAGTAACCGGAAACACCATATATTTT.

The chain recombines TRBV2 with TRBJ2-7, with 8 bases lining up with TRBD1. The length of the CDR3 is 13 residues. V lost 8 bases, J lost 4 bases, and 7 bases stayed unmatched. The germline V gene has CDR1 SNHLY and CDR2 FYNNEI. CDR3 loop: CASGQGRAYEQYF. DNA of the CDR3: TGTGCCAGCGGACAGGGACGTGCTTACGAGCAGTACTTC.

The chain combines TRBV18 with TRBJ2-5; a possible D gene is TRBD2 (7 bases). V was clipped by 4 bases and J by 1 base, with 10 bases between them. The CDR3 sequence is 14 residues long. Germline V gene sequence: CDR1 KGHSH, CDR2 LQKENI. The CDR3 here is CASSQGGGQETQYF. The CDR3 DNA reads TGTGCCAGCTCACAAGGGGGGGGCCAAGAGACCCAGTACTTC.

This chain links TRBV9 with TRBJ1-1, with 11 positions matching TRBD1. J gave up 4 bases and V 3 bases, and 8 bases lay outside the gene matches. The CDR3 length is 16 residues. Germline V CDR1 and CDR2: SGDLS, YYNGEE. The CDR3 nucleotides are TGTGCCAGCAGCGAACCGAGGGGGACAGGGGGCACTGAAGCTTTCTTT. It specifies CASSEPRGTGGTEAFF.

The genes are TRBV11-3 and TRBJ2-1; a possible D gene is TRBD2 (6 bases). Trimming left V 7 bases short and J 6 bases short, with 13 bases between. Germline V gene data show CDR1 as SGHNT and CDR2 as YENEEA. The CDR3 is 13 residues long. The CDR3 protein is CASTPRDFNEQFF. The CDR3 bases are TGTGCCAGCACTCCTCGGGACTTCAATGAGCAGTTCTTC.

This chain uses TRBV7-9 with TRBJ1-2, with 7 bases lining up with TRBD1. The CDR3 length is 14 residues. In germline, CDR1 is SEHNR, CDR2 FQNEAQ (reference sequence). V dropped 5 bases and J dropped 8; count of bases not matched to a gene: 11. Written as DNA, the CDR3 is TGTGCCAGCAGCGTTTACACAGGGGTAAGGGGCTACACCTTC. Amino acid sequence: CASSVYTGVRGYTF.

The rearrangement joins TRBV28 to TRBJ1-4; unclear D gene. Germline CDR1 MDHEN, CDR2 SYDVKM. Trimming stripped 11 bases from V and 5 bases from J, with 18 bases between. CDR3 length: 14 residues. CDR3 nucleotide sequence: TGTGCCCACCGAGGCGGCGAAACAAATGAAAAACTGTTTTTT. Translated, it gives CAHRGGETNEKLFF.